The source of this T cell receptor (beta chain) is a study of OX40 agonist ivuxolimab in advanced cancers. Assay used: immunoSEQ multiplex PCR; TCRdb lists only in-frame clones, some missing. The sample contains fewer than 80,000 clones, 91% of which appear only once. Trimming removed 0 bases from V and 6 bases from J; junction bases left unmatched: 13. This CDR3 comprises 18 residues. Germline lookup yields CDR1 SEHNR and CDR2 FQNEAQ (reference sequence). This clonotype originated in an adult with an advanced solid tumor such as melanoma, head and neck, liver or kidney cancer. The specimen comprised CD4+ or CD8+ T cells sorted from blood, sampled in a trial of the OX40 agonist ivuxolimab. The rearrangement links TRBV7-9 to TRBJ1-5; the match to TRBD1 covers 8 bases. This CDR3 is CASSLAPRTGKVPQPQHF. In DNA, the CDR3 is TGTGCCAGCAGCTTAGCCCCGAGGACAGGGAAAGTGCCTCAGCCCCAGCATTTT.